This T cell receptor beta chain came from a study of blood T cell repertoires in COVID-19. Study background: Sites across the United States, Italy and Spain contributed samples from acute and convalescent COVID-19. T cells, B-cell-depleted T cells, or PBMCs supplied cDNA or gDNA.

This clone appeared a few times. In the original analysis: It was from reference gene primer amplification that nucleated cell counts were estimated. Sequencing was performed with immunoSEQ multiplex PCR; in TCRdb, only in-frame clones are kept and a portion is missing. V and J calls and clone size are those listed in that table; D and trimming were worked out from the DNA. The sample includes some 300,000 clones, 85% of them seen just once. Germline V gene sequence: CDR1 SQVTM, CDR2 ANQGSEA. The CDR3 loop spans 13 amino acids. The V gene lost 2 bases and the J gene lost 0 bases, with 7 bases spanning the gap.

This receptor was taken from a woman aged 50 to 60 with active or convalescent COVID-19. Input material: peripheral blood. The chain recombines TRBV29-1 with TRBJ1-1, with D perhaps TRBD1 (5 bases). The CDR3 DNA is TGCAGCGTTGAAAGGGGCCTGAACACTGAAGCTTTCTTT. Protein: CSVERGLNTEAFF.